The entry below gives a single T cell receptor (beta chain) sequence along with its context. Profiled with immunoSEQ multiplex PCR; TCRdb holds only in-frame clones, not every one. The data hold several thousand clones, with around 94% observed a single time. V gave up 5 bases and J gave up 10 bases, with 17 bases separating them. Germline loops: CDR1 MNHEY, CDR2 SMNVEV (reference sequence). The length of the CDR3 is 13 residues. This entry belongs to a study of T cell clonotyping in hematopoietic cell transplantation. This sequence was found in a male patient aged 55 to 70 who had an allogeneic stem cell transplant from an unrelated donor, so T cells may come from the graft donor. Some clones in this sample may be carry-over from other donors' samples. The sequences come from peripheral blood mononuclear cells, collected 30 days after allogeneic stem cell transplant. The chain is built from TRBV27 and TRBJ1-1; D remains unclear. The CDR3 sequence is CASSVGEGYGAFF. The CDR3 region has the DNA TGTGCCAGCAGTGTGGGAGAGGGCTATGGAGCTTTCTTT.